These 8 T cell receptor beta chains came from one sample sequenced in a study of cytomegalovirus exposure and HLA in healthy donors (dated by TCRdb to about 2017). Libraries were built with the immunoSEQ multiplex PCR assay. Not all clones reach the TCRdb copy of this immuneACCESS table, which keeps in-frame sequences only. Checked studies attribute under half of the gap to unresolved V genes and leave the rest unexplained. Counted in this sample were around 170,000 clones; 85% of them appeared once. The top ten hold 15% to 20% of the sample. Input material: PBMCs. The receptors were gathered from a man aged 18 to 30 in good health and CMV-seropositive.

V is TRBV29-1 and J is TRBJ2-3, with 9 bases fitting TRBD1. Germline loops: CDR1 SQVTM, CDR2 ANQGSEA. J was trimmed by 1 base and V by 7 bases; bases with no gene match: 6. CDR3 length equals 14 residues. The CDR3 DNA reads TGCAGCGCCAAACAGGGGGCTGGCACAGATACGCAGTATTTT. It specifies CSAKQGAGTDTQYF.

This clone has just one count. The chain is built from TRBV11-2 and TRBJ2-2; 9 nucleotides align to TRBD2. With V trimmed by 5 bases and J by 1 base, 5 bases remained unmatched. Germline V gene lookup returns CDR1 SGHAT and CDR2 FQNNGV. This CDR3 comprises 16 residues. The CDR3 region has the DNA TGTGCCAGCAGCCTCCTAGCGGGGCAGAACACCGGGGAGCTGTTTTTT. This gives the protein CASSLLAGQNTGELFF.

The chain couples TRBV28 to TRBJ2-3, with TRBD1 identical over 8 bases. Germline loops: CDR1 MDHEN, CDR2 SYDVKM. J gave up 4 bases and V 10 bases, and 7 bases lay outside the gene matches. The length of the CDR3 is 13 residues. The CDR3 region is CATRTGPADTQYF. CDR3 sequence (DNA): TGTGCCACTCGGACAGGGCCTGCAGATACGCAGTATTTT.

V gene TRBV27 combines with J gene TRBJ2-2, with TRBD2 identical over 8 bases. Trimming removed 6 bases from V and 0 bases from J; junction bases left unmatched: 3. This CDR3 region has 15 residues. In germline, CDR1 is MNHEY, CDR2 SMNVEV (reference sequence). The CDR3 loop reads CASSILAANTGELFF. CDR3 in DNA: TGTGCCAGCAGCATACTAGCGGCGAACACCGGGGAGCTGTTTTTT.

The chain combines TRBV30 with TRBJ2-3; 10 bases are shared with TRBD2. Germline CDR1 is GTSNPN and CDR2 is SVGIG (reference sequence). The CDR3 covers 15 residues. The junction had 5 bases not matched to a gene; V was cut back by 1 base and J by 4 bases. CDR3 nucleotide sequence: TGTGCCTGGAGTGAGGAGCGGGGGGGGGCAGATACGCAGTATTTT. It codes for CAWSEERGGADTQYF.

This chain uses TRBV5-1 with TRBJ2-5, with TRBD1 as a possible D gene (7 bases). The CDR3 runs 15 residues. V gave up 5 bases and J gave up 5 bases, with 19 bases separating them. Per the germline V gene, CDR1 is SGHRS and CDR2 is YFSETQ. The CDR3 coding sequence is TGCGCCAGCAGTCTGGAGGGGACAGTTGGGGAGACCCAGTACTTC. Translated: CASSLEGTVGETQYF. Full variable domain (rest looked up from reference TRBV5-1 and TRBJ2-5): KAGVTQTPRYLIKTRGQQVTLSCSPISGHRSVSWYQQTPGQGLQFLFEYFSETQRNKGNFPGRFSGRQFSNSRSEMNVSTLELGDSALYLCASSLEGTVGETQYFGPGTRLLVL.

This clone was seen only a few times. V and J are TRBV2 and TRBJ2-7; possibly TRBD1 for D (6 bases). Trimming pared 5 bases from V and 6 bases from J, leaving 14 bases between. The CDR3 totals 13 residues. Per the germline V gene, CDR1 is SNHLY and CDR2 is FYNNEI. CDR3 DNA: TGTGCCAGCAGTCCCGGGACATTGATCGAGCAGTACTTC. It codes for CASSPGTLIEQYF.

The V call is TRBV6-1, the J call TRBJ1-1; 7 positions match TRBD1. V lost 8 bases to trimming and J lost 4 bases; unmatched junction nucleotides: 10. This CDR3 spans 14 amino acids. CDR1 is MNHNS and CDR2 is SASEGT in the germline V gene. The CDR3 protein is CASGRGGEGTEAFF. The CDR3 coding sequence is TGTGCCAGCGGCAGAGGGGGCGAGGGCACTGAAGCTTTCTTT.